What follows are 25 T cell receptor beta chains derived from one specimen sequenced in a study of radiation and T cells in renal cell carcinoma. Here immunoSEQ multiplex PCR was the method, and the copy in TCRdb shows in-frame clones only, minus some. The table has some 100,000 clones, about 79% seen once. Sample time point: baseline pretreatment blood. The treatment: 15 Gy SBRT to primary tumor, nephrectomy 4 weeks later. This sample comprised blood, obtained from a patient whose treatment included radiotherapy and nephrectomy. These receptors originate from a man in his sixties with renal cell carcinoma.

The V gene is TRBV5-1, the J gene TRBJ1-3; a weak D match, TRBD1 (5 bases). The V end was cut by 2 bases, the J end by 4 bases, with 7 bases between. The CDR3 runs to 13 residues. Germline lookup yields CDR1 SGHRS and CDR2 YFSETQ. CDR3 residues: CASSLQEGNTIYF. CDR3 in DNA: TGCGCCAGCAGCTTACAGGAAGGAAACACCATATATTTT.

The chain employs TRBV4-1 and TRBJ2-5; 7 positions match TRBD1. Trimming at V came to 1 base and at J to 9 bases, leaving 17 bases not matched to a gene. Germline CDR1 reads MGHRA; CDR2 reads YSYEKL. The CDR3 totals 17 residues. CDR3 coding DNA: TGCGCCAGCAGCCAAGCGCACCCACCGGGACAGATGGATCCCCAGTACTTC. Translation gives CASSQAHPPGQMDPQYF.

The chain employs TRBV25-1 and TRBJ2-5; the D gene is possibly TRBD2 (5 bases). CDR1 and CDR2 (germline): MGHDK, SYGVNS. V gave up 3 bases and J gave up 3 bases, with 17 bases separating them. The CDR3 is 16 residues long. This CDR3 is CASSEAGLAVKETQYF. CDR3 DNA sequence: TGTGCCAGCAGTGAGGCGGGCCTAGCTGTGAAAGAGACCCAGTACTTC.

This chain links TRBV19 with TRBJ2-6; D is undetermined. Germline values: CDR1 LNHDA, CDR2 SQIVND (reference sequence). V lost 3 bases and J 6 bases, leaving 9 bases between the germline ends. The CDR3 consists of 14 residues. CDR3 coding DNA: TGTGCCAGTAGTATTCCAGGAACGGCCAACGTCCTGACTTTC. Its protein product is CASSIPGTANVLTF.

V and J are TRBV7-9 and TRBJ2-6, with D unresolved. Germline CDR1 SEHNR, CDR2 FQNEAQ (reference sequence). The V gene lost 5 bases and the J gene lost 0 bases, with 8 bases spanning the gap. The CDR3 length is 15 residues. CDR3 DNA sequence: TGTGCCAGCAGCCTCGGTCTCTCTGGGGCCAACGTCCTGACTTTC. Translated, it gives CASSLGLSGANVLTF.

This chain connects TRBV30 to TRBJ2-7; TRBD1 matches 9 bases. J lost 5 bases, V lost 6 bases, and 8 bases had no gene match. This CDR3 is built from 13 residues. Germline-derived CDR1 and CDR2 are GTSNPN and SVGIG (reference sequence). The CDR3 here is CACEGQGRDEQYF. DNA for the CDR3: TGTGCCTGTGAGGGACAGGGTCGAGACGAGCAGTACTTC.

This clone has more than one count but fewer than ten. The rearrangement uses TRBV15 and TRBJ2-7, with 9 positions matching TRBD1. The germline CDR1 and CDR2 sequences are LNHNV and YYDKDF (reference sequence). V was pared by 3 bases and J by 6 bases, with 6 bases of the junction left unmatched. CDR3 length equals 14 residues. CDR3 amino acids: CATSRRTGAGEQYF. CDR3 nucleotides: TGTGCCACCAGCAGGAGGACAGGGGCGGGCGAGCAGTACTTC.

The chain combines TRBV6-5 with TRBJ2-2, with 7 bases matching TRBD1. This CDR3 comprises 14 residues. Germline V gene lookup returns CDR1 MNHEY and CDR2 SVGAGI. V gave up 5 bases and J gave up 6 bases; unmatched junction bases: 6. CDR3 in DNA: TGTGCCAGCAGTCCTTTCACAGGGGCCGGGGAGCTGTTTTTT. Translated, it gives CASSPFTGAGELFF.

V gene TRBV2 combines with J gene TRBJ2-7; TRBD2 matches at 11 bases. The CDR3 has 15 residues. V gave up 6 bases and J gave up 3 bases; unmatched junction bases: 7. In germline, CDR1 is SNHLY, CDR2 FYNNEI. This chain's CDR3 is CASRESLAGDYEQYF. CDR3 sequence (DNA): TGTGCCAGCAGAGAATCACTAGCGGGGGACTACGAGCAGTACTTC.

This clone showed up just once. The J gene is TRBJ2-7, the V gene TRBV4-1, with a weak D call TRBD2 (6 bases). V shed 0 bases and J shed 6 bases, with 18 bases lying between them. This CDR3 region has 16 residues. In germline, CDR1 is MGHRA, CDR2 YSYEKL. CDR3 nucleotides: TGCGCCAGCAGCCAAGAAGGAGGGGCTCTTTTGGGCGAGCAGTACTTC. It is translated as CASSQEGGALLGEQYF.

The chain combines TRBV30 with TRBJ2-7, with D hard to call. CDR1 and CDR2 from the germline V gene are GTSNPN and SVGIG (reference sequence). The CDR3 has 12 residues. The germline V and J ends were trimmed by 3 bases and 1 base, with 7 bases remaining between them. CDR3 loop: CAWSPGSYEQYF. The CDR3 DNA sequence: TGTGCCTGGAGCCCCGGATCCTACGAGCAGTACTTC.

The CDR3 reads CAWSTGNGYTF. CDR3 coding DNA: TGTGCCTGGAGTACAGGGAATGGCTACACCTTC. The V and J genes are TRBV30 and TRBJ1-2, with D tentatively TRBD1 (6 bases). With 2 bases removed from V and 6 bases from J, the gap between germline ends came to 7 bases. The CDR3 length is 11 residues. The germline gives CDR1 GTSNPN, CDR2 SVGIG (reference sequence).

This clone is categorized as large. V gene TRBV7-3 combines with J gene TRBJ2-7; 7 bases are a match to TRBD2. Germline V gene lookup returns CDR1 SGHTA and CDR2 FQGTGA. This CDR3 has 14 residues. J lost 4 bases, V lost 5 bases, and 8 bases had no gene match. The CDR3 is CASSPMGGEYEQYF. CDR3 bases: TGTGCCAGCAGCCCCATGGGGGGGGAGTACGAGCAGTACTTC.

CDR3 coding DNA: TGTGCCAGCATGACGGGGGGGGCCTACGAGCAGTACTTC. Translation: CASMTGGAYEQYF. The chain couples TRBV2 to TRBJ2-7, with TRBD2 matching 8 bases. Germline loops: CDR1 SNHLY, CDR2 FYNNEI. The CDR3 consists of 13 residues. Trimming removed 7 bases from V and 2 bases from J; junction bases left unmatched: 4.

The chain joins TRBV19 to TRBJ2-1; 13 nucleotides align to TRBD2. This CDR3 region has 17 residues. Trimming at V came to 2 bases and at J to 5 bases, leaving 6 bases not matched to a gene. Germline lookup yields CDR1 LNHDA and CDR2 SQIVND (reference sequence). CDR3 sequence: CASSILEGTSGNNEQFF. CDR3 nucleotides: TGTGCCAGTAGTATACTGGAGGGGACTAGCGGGAACAATGAGCAGTTCTTC.

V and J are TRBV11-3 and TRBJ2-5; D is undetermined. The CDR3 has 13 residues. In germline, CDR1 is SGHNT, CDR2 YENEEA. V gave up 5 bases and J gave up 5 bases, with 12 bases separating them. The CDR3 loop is CASSPPGEETQYF. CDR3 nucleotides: TGTGCCAGCAGCCCACCAGGAGAGGAGACCCAGTACTTC.

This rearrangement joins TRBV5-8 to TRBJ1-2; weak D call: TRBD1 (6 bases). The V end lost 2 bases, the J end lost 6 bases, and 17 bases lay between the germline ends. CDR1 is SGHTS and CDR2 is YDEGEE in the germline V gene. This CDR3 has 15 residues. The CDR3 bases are TGTGCCAGCAGCTTCTACTTGGGGGCATTAGATGGCTACACCTTC. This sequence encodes CASSFYLGALDGYTF. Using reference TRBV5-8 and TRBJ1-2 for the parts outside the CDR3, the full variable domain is EAGVTQSPTHLIKTRGQQATLRCSPISGHTSVYWYQQALGLGLQFLLWYDEGEERNRGNFPPRFSGRQFPNYSSELNVNALELEDSALYLCASSFYLGALDGYTFGSGTRLTVV.

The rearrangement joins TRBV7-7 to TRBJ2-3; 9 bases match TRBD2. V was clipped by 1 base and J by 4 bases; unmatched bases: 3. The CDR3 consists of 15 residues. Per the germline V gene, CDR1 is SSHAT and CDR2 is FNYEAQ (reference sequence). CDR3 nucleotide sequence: TGTGCCAGCAGCTTAGGTAGCGGGAGATCAGATACGCAGTATTTT. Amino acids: CASSLGSGRSDTQYF.

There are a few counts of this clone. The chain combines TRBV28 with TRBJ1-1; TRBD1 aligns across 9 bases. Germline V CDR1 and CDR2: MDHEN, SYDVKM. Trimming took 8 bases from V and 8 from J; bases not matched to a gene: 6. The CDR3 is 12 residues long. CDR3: CASRFGTGEAFF. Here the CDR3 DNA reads TGTGCCAGCCGATTCGGGACAGGGGAAGCTTTCTTT. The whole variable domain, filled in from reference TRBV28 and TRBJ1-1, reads DVKVTQSSRYLVKRTGEKVFLECVQDMDHENMFWYRQDPGLGLRLIYFSYDVKMKEKGDIPEGYSVSREKKERFSLILESASTNQTSMYLCASRFGTGEAFFGQGTRLTVV.

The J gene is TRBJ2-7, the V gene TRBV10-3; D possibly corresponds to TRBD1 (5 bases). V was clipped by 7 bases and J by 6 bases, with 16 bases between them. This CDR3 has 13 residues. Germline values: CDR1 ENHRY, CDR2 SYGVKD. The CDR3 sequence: CAIKGAGHGEQYF. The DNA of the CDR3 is TGTGCCATCAAAGGGGCAGGGCATGGCGAGCAGTACTTC.

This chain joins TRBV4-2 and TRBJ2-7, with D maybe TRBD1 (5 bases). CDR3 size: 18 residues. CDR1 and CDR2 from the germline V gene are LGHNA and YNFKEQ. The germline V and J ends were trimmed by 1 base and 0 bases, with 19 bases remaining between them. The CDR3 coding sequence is TGTGCCAGCAGCCAAGTAGCCAGGAGTAGGGGAACCTCCTACGAGCAGTACTTC. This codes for CASSQVARSRGTSYEQYF.

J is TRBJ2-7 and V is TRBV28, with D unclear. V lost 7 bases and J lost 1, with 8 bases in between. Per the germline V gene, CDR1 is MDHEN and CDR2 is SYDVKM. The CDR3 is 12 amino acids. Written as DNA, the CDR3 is TGTGCCAGCATGGGTCATTCCTACGAGCAGTACTTC. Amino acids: CASMGHSYEQYF.

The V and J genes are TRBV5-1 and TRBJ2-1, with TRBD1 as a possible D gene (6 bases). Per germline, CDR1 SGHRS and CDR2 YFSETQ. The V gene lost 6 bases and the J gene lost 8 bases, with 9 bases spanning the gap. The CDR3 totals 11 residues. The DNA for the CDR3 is TGCGCCAGCAAGGGGGAGTATGAGCAGTTCTTC. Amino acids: CASKGEYEQFF. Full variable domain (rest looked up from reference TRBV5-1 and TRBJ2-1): KAGVTQTPRYLIKTRGQQVTLSCSPISGHRSVSWYQQTPGQGLQFLFEYFSETQRNKGNFPGRFSGRQFSNSRSEMNVSTLELGDSALYLCASKGEYEQFFGPGTRLTVL.

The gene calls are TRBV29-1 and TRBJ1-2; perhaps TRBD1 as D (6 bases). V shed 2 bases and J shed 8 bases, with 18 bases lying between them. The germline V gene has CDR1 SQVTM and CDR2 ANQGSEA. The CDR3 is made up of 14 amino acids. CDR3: CSVETNRDVEGYTF. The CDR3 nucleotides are TGCAGCGTTGAAACCAACAGGGATGTAGAGGGCTACACCTTC. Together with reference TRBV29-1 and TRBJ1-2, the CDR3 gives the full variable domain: SAVISQKPSRDICQRGTSLTIQCQVDSQVTMMFWYRQQPGQSLTLIATANQGSEATYESGFVIDKFPISRPNLTFSTLTVSNMSPEDSSIYLCSVETNRDVEGYTFGSGTRLTVV.

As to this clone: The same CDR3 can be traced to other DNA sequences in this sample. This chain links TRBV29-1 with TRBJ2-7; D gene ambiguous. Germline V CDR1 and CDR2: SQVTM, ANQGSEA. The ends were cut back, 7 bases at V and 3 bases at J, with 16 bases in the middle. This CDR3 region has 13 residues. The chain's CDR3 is CSAWTDSYYEQYF. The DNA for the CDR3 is TGCAGCGCGTGGACGGATTCTTACTACGAGCAGTACTTC.